Following are 27 T cell receptor beta chains from one sample sequenced in a study of cytotoxic CD8 clonotypes in ibrutinib-treated CLL. TCRdb's copy holds only in-frame clones and misses some; the assay was immunoSEQ multiplex PCR. The data show 76,000 or so clones, 70% to 90% seen once. The sequenced sample was PBMCs, obtained after 24 months of ibrutinib treatment. Receptors originate from a human donor with chronic lymphocytic leukemia.

This clone was observed once. The V and J genes are TRBV28 and TRBJ1-4, with 9 positions matching TRBD1. The V and J ends lost 6 bases and 7 bases, in that order; junction bases with no gene match: 9. Germline CDR1 and CDR2: MDHEN and SYDVKM. CDR3 length equals 15 residues. CDR3 sequence (DNA): TGTGCCAGCAGAAGCACAGGGGGCCATGGTGAAAAACTGTTTTTT. Protein sequence: CASRSTGGHGEKLFF.

Many counts were recorded for this clone. This chain connects TRBV10-2 to TRBJ2-2; D is perhaps TRBD1 (6 bases). Trimming removed 10 bases at V and 4 bases at J, with 16 bases between. The CDR3 length is 14 residues. The germline V gene encodes CDR1 WSHSY and CDR2 SAAADI. The CDR3 protein is CATRDTPSTGELFF. CDR3 DNA: TGCGCCACTCGGGACACACCCAGCACCGGGGAGCTGTTTTTT.

This clone was picked up one time. This chain links TRBV16 with TRBJ2-7; TRBD2 agrees at 7 bases. The length of the CDR3 is 14 residues. Germline V gene sequence: CDR1 KGHSY, CDR2 FQNENV. Losses at the gene ends were 3 bases for V and 6 bases for J; bases not matched to a gene: 8. The CDR3 reads CASSQRGGVSEQYF. In nucleotides, the CDR3 is TGTGCCAGCAGCCAGCGGGGAGGGGTGAGCGAGCAGTACTTC.

The chain combines TRBV6-1 with TRBJ2-6; 9 bases are shared with TRBD1. V gave up 7 bases and J gave up 2 bases; unmatched junction bases: 3. The CDR3 has 15 amino acids. Germline V gene sequence: CDR1 MNHNS, CDR2 SASEGT. This CDR3 is CASMTGGTGANVLTF. In DNA, the CDR3 is TGTGCCAGCATGACAGGGGGTACTGGGGCCAACGTCCTGACTTTC.

In this sample, this clone turned up a few times. The genes are TRBV5-6 and TRBJ1-5; 7 bases are a match to TRBD1. Germline values: CDR1 SGHDT, CDR2 YYEEEE. The CDR3 runs to 17 residues. V lost 1 base, J lost 0 bases, and 7 bases stayed unmatched. In DNA, the CDR3 is TGTGCCAGCAGCTTGACGACAGGGATGTATAGCAATCAGCCCCAGCATTTT. Translation: CASSLTTGMYSNQPQHF.

V is TRBV28 and J is TRBJ1-3; 10 bases are shared with TRBD1. CDR3 length equals 16 residues. Looked up from germline, CDR1 is MDHEN and CDR2 is SYDVKM. The V segment lost 2 bases and the J segment 8 bases; nucleotides outside the gene matches: 9. The CDR3 DNA reads as TGTGCCAGCAGTTTACCCGGGACAGGGGTCTACGACACCATATATTTT. Translated: CASSLPGTGVYDTIYF.

This chain uses TRBV7-2 with TRBJ2-3, with TRBD2 as a possible D gene (5 bases). CDR3 length equals 15 residues. Germline values: CDR1 SGHTA, CDR2 FQGNSA. The germline V and J ends were trimmed by 5 bases and 4 bases, with 16 bases remaining between them. The DNA for the CDR3 is TGTGCCAGCAGCCTCCGGCTAGCAGAAGCAGATACGCAGTATTTT. It encodes CASSLRLAEADTQYF.

This clone showed up just once. The rearrangement uses TRBV11-2 and TRBJ2-2; TRBD2 agrees at 8 bases. The CDR3 runs to 14 residues. CDR1 is SGHAT and CDR2 is FQNNGV in the germline V gene. The trim removed 6 bases at V and 9 bases at J, leaving 9 bases unmatched. DNA of the CDR3: TGTGCCAGCAGTTCCGGGACTAGGGGCAGGGAGCTGTTTTTT. Its protein is CASSSGTRGRELFF.

The chain links TRBV7-8 to TRBJ1-3, with D maybe TRBD1 (5 bases). There are 16 residues in the CDR3. Trimming took 4 bases from V and 0 from J, leaving 13 bases between them. Germline V gene lookup returns CDR1 SGHVS and CDR2 FQNEAQ. The CDR3 DNA follows: TGTGCCAGCAGCTCAGAGGCAGGGTACTCTGGAAACACCATATATTTT. Its translation is CASSSEAGYSGNTIYF.

The rearrangement uses TRBV27 and TRBJ1-2; D possibly corresponds to TRBD1 (5 bases). V was clipped by 5 bases and J by 7 bases, with 20 bases between them. The CDR3 is 15 residues long. The germline gives CDR1 MNHEY, CDR2 SMNVEV (reference sequence). Written as DNA, the CDR3 is TGTGCCAGCAGTCCGGGGGGACGTGGAAGGGTTGGCTACACCTTC. Amino acid sequence: CASSPGGRGRVGYTF.

This clone has a handful of counts. The chain links TRBV28 to TRBJ2-2; TRBD1 agrees at 8 bases. The germline V gene has CDR1 MDHEN and CDR2 SYDVKM. The V segment lost 2 bases and the J segment 4 bases; nucleotides outside the gene matches: 9. The CDR3 spans 17 residues. The CDR3 nucleotides read TGTGCCAGCAGTTTAGGAGGCCAGGGGGCGGGCACCGGGGAGCTGTTTTTT. Protein product: CASSLGGQGAGTGELFF.

The V and J genes are TRBV29-1 and TRBJ2-7, with TRBD2 identical over 10 bases. Trimming took 4 bases from V and 6 from J; bases not matched to a gene: 6. Germline V gives CDR1 SQVTM, CDR2 ANQGSEA. CDR3 length: 13 residues. CDR3 nucleotide sequence: TGCAGCGTTGCACTAGCGGGATTGGTCGAGCAGTACTTC. This gives the protein CSVALAGLVEQYF.

This clone is deemed medium-sized. The genes are TRBV7-9 and TRBJ1-5; no clear D. CDR1 and CDR2 (germline): SEHNR, FQNEAQ (reference sequence). The ends were cut back, 1 base at V and 7 bases at J, with 5 bases in the middle. CDR3 length equals 12 residues. The CDR3 DNA follows: TGTGCCAGCAGCTTAGGAACCCAGCCCCAGCATTTT. Translating gives CASSLGTQPQHF.

The chain employs TRBV5-1 and TRBJ1-5; D gene unclear. From germline, CDR1 is SGHRS and CDR2 YFSETQ. With 1 base removed from V and 1 base from J, the gap between germline ends came to 6 bases. The CDR3 extends over 14 amino acids. The CDR3 loop is CASSLIRSNQPQHF. In DNA, the CDR3 is TGCGCCAGCAGCTTGATCAGGAGCAATCAGCCCCAGCATTTT.

V gene TRBV29-1 combines with J gene TRBJ2-7, with D hard to call. Trimming removed 4 bases at V and 4 bases at J, with 8 bases between. The germline V gene has CDR1 SQVTM and CDR2 ANQGSEA. This CDR3 comprises 11 residues. DNA for the CDR3: TGCAGCGTTGGAGTGGGGTACGAGCAGTACTTC. This gives the protein CSVGVGYEQYF.

This chain joins TRBV6-5 and TRBJ2-7; no clear D. V was clipped by 6 bases and J by 1 base, with 4 bases between them. The CDR3 runs 11 residues. Germline lookup yields CDR1 MNHEY and CDR2 SVGAGI. The CDR3 here is CASRRSYEQYF. DNA for the CDR3: TGTGCCAGCAGGCGATCCTACGAGCAGTACTTC.

This clone is a singleton in its sample. The CDR3: CASRLGLSTDTQYF. The CDR3 DNA is TGTGCCAGCAGGCTGGGACTATCCACAGATACGCAGTATTTT. This chain links TRBV2 with TRBJ2-3; 7 nucleotides agree with TRBD2. Germline V gene data show CDR1 as SNHLY and CDR2 as FYNNEI. The CDR3 totals 14 residues. The V gene end was trimmed by 6 bases and the J gene end by 2 bases; junction bases not matched to a gene: 5. The full variable domain, its missing parts supplied by reference TRBV2 and TRBJ2-3, is EPEVTQTPSHQVTQMGQEVILRCVPISNHLYFYWYRQILGQKVEFLVSFYNNEISEKSEIFDDQFSVERPDGSNFTLKIRSTKLEDSAMYFCASRLGLSTDTQYFGPGTRLTVL.

This clone has just one count. The V gene is TRBV27, the J gene TRBJ2-7; the D gene is possibly TRBD1 (6 bases). The CDR3 has 14 residues. Germline loops: CDR1 MNHEY, CDR2 SMNVEV (reference sequence). V was trimmed by 5 bases and J by 2 bases, leaving 13 bases between them. The CDR3 coding sequence is TGTGCCAGCAGTCCTCAGGGGATTCCCTACGAGCAGTACTTC. This encodes CASSPQGIPYEQYF.

The chain carries TRBV20-1 and TRBJ2-4; D gene unclear. Germline V CDR1 and CDR2: DFQATT, SNEGSKA (reference sequence). This CDR3 contains 11 residues. V gave up 8 bases and J gave up 6 bases, with 11 bases separating them. The CDR3, as DNA: TGCAGTTTTTGGGGTAGAAACATTCAGTACTTC. The encoded protein is CSFWGRNIQYF.

The genes are TRBV9 and TRBJ2-7; tentatively, D is TRBD2 (5 bases). The germline V gene has CDR1 SGDLS and CDR2 YYNGEE. There are 15 residues in the CDR3. Trimming removed 2 bases at V and 1 base at J, with 13 bases between. The CDR3 reads CASSVSGVGSYEQYF. CDR3 nucleotide sequence: TGTGCCAGCAGCGTTTCCGGGGTAGGGTCCTACGAGCAGTACTTC.

CDR3 region: CASSYDSLSQPQHF. In nucleotides, the CDR3 is TGTGCCAGCAGCTACGACAGTTTGAGTCAGCCCCAGCATTTT. The chain is built from TRBV2 and TRBJ1-5, with D perhaps TRBD1 (5 bases). In germline, CDR1 is SNHLY, CDR2 FYNNEI. This CDR3 has 14 residues. V lost 6 bases to trimming and J lost 6 bases, with 15 bases between them.

The CDR3 DNA reads as TGTGCCATCAGTGAGCGTTACGGGACTAGCGGATATTACGAGCAGTACTTC. This sequence encodes CAISERYGTSGYYEQYF. The V call is TRBV10-3, the J call TRBJ2-7, with 11 bases that match TRBD2. This CDR3 region has 17 residues. Trimming removed 2 bases from V and 4 bases from J; junction bases left unmatched: 10. The V gene's germline CDR1 is ENHRY and CDR2 SYGVKD.

The chain recombines TRBV28 with TRBJ2-7; 8 bases agree with TRBD1. CDR1 is MDHEN, CDR2 SYDVKM, per germline. After removal of 6 bases from V and 2 bases from J, the junction contained 9 bases not matched to a gene. The CDR3 extends over 15 amino acids. CDR3 amino acids: CASRPSGQVTYEQYF. In DNA form, the CDR3 reads TGTGCCAGCAGACCCTCGGGACAGGTCACCTACGAGCAGTACTTC.

This chain connects TRBV11-2 to TRBJ2-3, with 10 bases aligning to TRBD1. The CDR3 length is 18 residues. Germline assignment: CDR1 SGHAT and CDR2 FQNNGV. The V segment lost 0 bases and the J segment 8 bases; nucleotides outside the gene matches: 14. The DNA for the CDR3 is TGTGCCAGCAGCTTAGACCCGAAGGGGGACAGGGGTCGTCGTACGCAGTATTTT. Protein product: CASSLDPKGDRGRRTQYF.

V gene TRBV6-4 combines with J gene TRBJ2-7; D ambiguous. The CDR3 length is 10 residues. Germline CDR1 MRHNA, CDR2 SNTAGT. The ends were cut back, 7 bases at V and 2 bases at J, with 3 bases in the middle. CDR3 sequence (DNA): TGTGCCAGCATTGCCTACGAGCAGTACTTC. Its protein is CASIAYEQYF.

The chain is built from TRBV10-3 and TRBJ2-1, with D possibly being TRBD2 (5 bases). The CDR3 extends over 14 amino acids. From germline, CDR1 is ENHRY and CDR2 SYGVKD. V shed 7 bases and J shed 4 bases, with 14 bases lying between them. CDR3 bases: TGTGCCATCATGGAGGAGTTAACTTACAATGAGCAGTTCTTC. Translating it yields CAIMEELTYNEQFF.

The chain uses TRBV30 and TRBJ1-1, with a tentative D call TRBD1 (6 bases). Germline CDR1 and CDR2: GTSNPN and SVGIG (reference sequence). This CDR3 is built from 15 residues. Between the trimmed V and J ends, which lost 3 bases and 3 bases, there was a span of 17 bases. CDR3 sequence: CAWRTGPRWDTEAFF. As DNA, the CDR3 is TGTGCCTGGAGAACAGGGCCAAGGTGGGACACTGAAGCTTTCTTT.